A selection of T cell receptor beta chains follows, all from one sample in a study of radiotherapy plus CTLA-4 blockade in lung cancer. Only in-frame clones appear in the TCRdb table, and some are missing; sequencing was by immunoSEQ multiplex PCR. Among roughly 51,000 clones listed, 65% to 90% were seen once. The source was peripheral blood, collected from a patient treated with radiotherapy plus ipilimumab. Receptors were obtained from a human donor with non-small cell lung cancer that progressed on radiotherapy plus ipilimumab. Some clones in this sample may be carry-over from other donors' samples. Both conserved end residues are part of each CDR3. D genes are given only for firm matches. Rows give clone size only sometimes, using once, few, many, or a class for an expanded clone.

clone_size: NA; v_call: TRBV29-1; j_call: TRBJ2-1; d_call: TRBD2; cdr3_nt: TGCAGCGTTGAACCGGGTCTAGCGGATGAGCAGTTCTTC; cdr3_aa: CSVEPGLADEQFF
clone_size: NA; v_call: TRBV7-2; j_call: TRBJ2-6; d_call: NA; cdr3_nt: TGTGCCACCCGGTCTGGGGCCAACGTCCTGACTTTC; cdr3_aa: CATRSGANVLTF
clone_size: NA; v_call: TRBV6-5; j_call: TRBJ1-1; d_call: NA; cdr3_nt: TGTGCCAGCAGTTACGGGGCAATCAGGGCCACTGAAGCTTTCTTT; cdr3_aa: CASSYGAIRATEAFF
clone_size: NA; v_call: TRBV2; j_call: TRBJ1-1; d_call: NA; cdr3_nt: TGTGCCAGCAGTGTACGGGTTTCCACTGAAGCTTTCTTT; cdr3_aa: CASSVRVSTEAFF
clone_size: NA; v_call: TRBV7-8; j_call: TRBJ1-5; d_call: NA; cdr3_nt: TGTGCCAGCAGTTCCCTGGGTGGGGCCAGGCAGCCCCAGCATTTT; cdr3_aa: CASSSLGGARQPQHF
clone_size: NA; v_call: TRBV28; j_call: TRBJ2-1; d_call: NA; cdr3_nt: TGTGCCAGCCAAGTCCAGGGTTTCCCCTACAATGAGCAGTTCTTC; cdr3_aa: CASQVQGFPYNEQFF
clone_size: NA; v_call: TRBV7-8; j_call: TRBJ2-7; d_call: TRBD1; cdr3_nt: TGTGCCAGCAGCGAGATCCCGGGACAGGTCCACGAGCAGTACTTC; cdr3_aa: CASSEIPGQVHEQYF
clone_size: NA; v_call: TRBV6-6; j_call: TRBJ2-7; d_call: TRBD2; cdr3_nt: TGTGCCAGCAGTTCCTCTAGCGGAGATTCCTACGAGCAGTACTTC; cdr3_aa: CASSSSSGDSYEQYF
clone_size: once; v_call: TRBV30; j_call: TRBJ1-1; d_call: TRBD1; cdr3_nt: TGTGCCTGGGAACCTAAACAGGGGAGGAATGCTGAAGCTTTCTTT; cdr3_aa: CAWEPKQGRNAEAFF
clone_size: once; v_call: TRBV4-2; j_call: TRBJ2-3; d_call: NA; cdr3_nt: TGTGCCAGCAGCCAAGTTTCGGGGGCGGGGGTGTTCACAGATACGCAGTATTTT; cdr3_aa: CASSQVSGAGVFTDTQYF
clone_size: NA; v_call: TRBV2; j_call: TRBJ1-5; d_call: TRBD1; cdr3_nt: TGTGCCAGCAGTCTTACCGGGACAGGGAATCAGCCCCAGCATTTT; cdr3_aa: CASSLTGTGNQPQHF
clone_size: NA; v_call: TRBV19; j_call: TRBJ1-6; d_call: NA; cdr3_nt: TGTGCCAGTAGTATTGGGACAAATTCTAATTCACCCCTCCACTTT; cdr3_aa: CASSIGTNSNSPLHF
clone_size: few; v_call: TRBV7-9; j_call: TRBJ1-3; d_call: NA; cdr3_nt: TGTGCCAGCAGCTTAGGAGAGGGGGTGGATGGAAACACCATATATTTT; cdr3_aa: CASSLGEGVDGNTIYF
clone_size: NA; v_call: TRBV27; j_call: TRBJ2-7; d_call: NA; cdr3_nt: TGTGCCAGCAGTTTATCCGCATACAGGGACCTCTACGAGCAGTACTTC; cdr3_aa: CASSLSAYRDLYEQYF
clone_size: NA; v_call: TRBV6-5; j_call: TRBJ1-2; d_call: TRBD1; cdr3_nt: TGTGCCAGCAGGGGGGACAGAATCTTCGATGGCTACACCTTC; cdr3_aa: CASRGDRIFDGYTF
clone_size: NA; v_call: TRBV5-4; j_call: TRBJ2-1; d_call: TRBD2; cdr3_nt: TGTGCCAGCAGCGCACCGGGACTAGCGCATGAGCAGTTCTTC; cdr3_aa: CASSAPGLAHEQFF
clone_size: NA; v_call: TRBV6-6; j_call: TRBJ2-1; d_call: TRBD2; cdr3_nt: TGTGCCAGCACCCCGGGGGGGCTAGCGGGAGGGGATGAGCAGTTCTTC; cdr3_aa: CASTPGGLAGGDEQFF
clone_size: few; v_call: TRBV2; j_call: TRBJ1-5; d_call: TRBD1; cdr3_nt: TGTGCCAGCGGGGGACAGGGTGAGTATCAGCCCCAGCATTTT; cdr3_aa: CASGGQGEYQPQHF
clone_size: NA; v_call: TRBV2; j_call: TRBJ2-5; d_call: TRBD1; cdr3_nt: TGTGCCAGCAGTCGACAGGGGGGTCAAGAGACCCAGTACTTC; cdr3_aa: CASSRQGGQETQYF
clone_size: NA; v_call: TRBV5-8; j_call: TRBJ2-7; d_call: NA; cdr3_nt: TGTGCCAGCAGCTTGGGAGGGGGCGAGCAGTACTTC; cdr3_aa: CASSLGGGEQYF
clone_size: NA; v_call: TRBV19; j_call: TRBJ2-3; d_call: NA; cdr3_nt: TGTGCCAGTAGTATTCAACTCCCGGATACGCAGTATTTT; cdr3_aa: CASSIQLPDTQYF
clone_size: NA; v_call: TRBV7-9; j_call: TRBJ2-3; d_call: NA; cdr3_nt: TGTGCCAGCAGCCTAGCAACAGGTGTAACAGATACGCAGTATTTT; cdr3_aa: CASSLATGVTDTQYF
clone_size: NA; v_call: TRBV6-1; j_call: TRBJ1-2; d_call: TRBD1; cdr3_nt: TGTGCCAGCGCAAGCCCAGACAGGGGCTATGGCTACACCTTC; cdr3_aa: CASASPDRGYGYTF
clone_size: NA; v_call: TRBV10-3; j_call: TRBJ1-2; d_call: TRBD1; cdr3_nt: TGTGCCATCAGTGATGGAGTGGAGGGGGCACGCTATGGCTACACCTTC; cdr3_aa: CAISDGVEGARYGYTF
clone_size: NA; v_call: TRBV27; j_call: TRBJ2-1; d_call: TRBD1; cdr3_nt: TGTGCCAGCATGGAATTGGGACAGGGGGCATCCTACAATGAGCAGTTCTTC; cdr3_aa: CASMELGQGASYNEQFF
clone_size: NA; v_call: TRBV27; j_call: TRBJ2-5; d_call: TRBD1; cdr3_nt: TGTGCCAGCAGTTTAAGGTTCAGGCAGGGGGAAGAGACCCAGTACTTC; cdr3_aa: CASSLRFRQGEETQYF
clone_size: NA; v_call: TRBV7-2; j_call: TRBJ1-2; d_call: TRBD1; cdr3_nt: TGTGCCAGCAGCCCGGGACAGGGGGCGCATTATGGCTACACCTTC; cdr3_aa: CASSPGQGAHYGYTF
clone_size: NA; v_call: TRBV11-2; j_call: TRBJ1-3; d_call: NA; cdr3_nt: TGTGCCAGCAGCGTACTTTGGAGCTCTGGAAACACCATATATTTT; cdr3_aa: CASSVLWSSGNTIYF
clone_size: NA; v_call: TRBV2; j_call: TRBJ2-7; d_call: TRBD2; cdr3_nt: TGTGCCAGTAGACTAGCGGGGGATTACGAGCAGTACTTC; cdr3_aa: CASRLAGDYEQYF
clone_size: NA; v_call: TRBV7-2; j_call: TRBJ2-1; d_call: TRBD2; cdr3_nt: TGTGCCAGCAGCCTTCCGGGACTAGCGGTGAATGAGCAGTTCTTC; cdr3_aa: CASSLPGLAVNEQFF
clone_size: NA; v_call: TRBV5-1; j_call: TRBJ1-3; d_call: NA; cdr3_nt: TGCGCCAGCAGCTTGGAGGCGCAGGGGCTCGGAAACACCATATATTTT; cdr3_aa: CASSLEAQGLGNTIYF
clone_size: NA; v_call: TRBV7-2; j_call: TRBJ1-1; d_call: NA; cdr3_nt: TGTGCCAGCAGCCCCACGGGGGGATACCCGAACACTGAAGCTTTCTTT; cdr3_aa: CASSPTGGYPNTEAFF
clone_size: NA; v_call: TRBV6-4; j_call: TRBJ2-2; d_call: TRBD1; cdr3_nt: TGTGCCAGCAGCCGGGACAGGGTCACCGGGGAGCTGTTTTTT; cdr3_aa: CASSRDRVTGELFF
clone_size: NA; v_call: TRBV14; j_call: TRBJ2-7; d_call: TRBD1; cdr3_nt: TGTGCCAGCAGCCACGGTACAGGGGGCCACGAGCAGTACTTC; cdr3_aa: CASSHGTGGHEQYF